Sequencing of this T cell receptor beta chain was carried out in a study of CD8 T cells in Susac syndrome. There are 15 residues in the CDR3. V was pared by 4 bases and J by 0 bases, with 12 bases between. The germline V gene has CDR1 MNHEY and CDR2 SVGAGI. RNA was extracted with the RNeasy kit, and a quantity of roughly 0.5 to 1 ug was reverse transcribed using random hexamers. Amplification of TCR beta CDR3 spanned 54 Vbeta and 13 Jbeta via immunoSEQ multiplex PCR. TCRdb reprocessed the immunoSEQ multiplex PCR reads via MiXCR and lists one record per CDR3 protein. There are 200,000 to 300,000 distinct CDR3 sequences in the sample; about 96% occur only once, and 0.08% to 0.11% lies in the top ten.

The specimen sequenced was CD4+ T cells from PBMCs. The receptor's source is a human donor with Susac syndrome. The chain couples TRBV6-5 to TRBJ1-1; D is possibly TRBD1 (5 bases). The CDR3 coding sequence is TGTGCCAGCAGTTCGGGGACGGTCATGAACACTGAAGCTTTCTTT. As protein: CASSSGTVMNTEAFF.